What follows are 18 T cell receptor beta chains derived from one specimen sequenced in a study of shared clonotypes between healthy human individuals. The method was immunoSEQ multiplex PCR; TCRdb's version includes in-frame clones alone and lacks a portion of them. The table has nearly 1,000,000 clones, about 80% seen once. Material for sequencing was memory CD4+ T cells sorted from blood. As to subset: CD45RA-negative fraction. These receptors all stem from a man in his late teens or twenties in good health.

The chain combines TRBV18 with TRBJ1-5; the D gene is possibly TRBD1 (5 bases). The V end lost 3 bases, the J end lost 6 bases, and 15 bases lay between the germline ends. Germline CDR1 and CDR2: KGHSH and LQKENI. The CDR3 contains 15 residues. The CDR3 protein is CASSPREVDGQPQHF. DNA of the CDR3: TGTGCCAGCTCACCCAGGGAGGTGGACGGTCAGCCCCAGCATTTT.

The chain has TRBV7-2 and TRBJ2-6, with TRBD2 identical over 7 bases. The junction had 11 bases not matched to a gene; V was cut back by 2 bases and J by 1 base. This CDR3 has 19 amino acids. Germline CDR1 and CDR2: SGHTA and FQGNSA. CDR3 loop: CASSLRIWAGVSGANVLTF. CDR3 coding DNA: TGTGCCAGCAGCTTACGGATTTGGGCGGGGGTTTCTGGGGCCAACGTCCTGACTTTC.

The V gene is TRBV18, the J gene TRBJ1-1; D is unclear. Trimming took 5 bases from V and 1 from J, leaving 11 bases between them. CDR1 and CDR2 from the germline V gene are KGHSH and LQKENI. The CDR3 has 14 amino acids. CDR3 sequence (DNA): TGTGCCAGCTCAATGGGTTTTGGGAACACTGAAGCTTTCTTT. The encoded protein is CASSMGFGNTEAFF.

The genes are TRBV28 and TRBJ2-7; TRBD1 matches 8 bases. Germline V lookup: CDR1 MDHEN, CDR2 SYDVKM. V shed 6 bases and J 3 bases; nucleotides not matched to a gene: 7. The CDR3 is 14 residues long. The CDR3 DNA sequence: TGTGCCAGCAGCCTAATTGGACAGGGCTACGAGCAGTACTTC. This gives the protein CASSLIGQGYEQYF.

The chain employs TRBV28 and TRBJ2-7; no reliable D call. Deletions cut 7 bases from V and 5 bases from J, with 12 bases between. CDR1 is MDHEN and CDR2 is SYDVKM in the germline V gene. The CDR3 is 12 amino acids. CDR3 in DNA: TGTGCCAGCACCGGCTGGCGGAACGAGCAGTACTTC. This codes for CASTGWRNEQYF.

The count of this clone is one. The V gene is TRBV18, the J gene TRBJ2-3, with 15 bases lining up with TRBD2. The germline gives CDR1 KGHSH, CDR2 LQKENI. Losses at the gene ends were 2 bases for V and 6 bases for J; bases not matched to a gene: 0. CDR3 length equals 15 residues. CDR3 protein: CASSPGLAGGDTQYF. The CDR3 DNA is TGTGCCAGCTCACCAGGACTAGCGGGAGGGGATACGCAGTATTTT. Complete variable domain (other parts from reference TRBV18 and TRBJ2-3): NAGVMQNPRHLVRRRGQEARLRCSPMKGHSHVYWYRQLPEEGLKFMVYLQKENIIDESGMPKERFSAEFPKEGPSILRIQQVVRGDSAAYFCASSPGLAGGDTQYFGPGTRLTVL.

The table lists this clone with a few counts. V and J are TRBV27 and TRBJ2-7; D might be TRBD1 or TRBD2, each matching 5 bases. The CDR3 is 14 amino acids. V gave up 1 base and J gave up 2 bases, with 9 bases separating them. Germline CDR1 is MNHEY and CDR2 is SMNVEV (reference sequence). CDR3: CASSLYGGAYEQYF. The CDR3 nucleotides read TGTGCCAGCAGTTTATATGGGGGAGCCTACGAGCAGTACTTC.

This rearrangement joins TRBV19 to TRBJ2-1; D gene uncertain. Deletions cut 5 bases from V and 7 bases from J, with 6 bases between. CDR1 LNHDA and CDR2 SQIVND come from the germline V gene (reference sequence). CDR3 length: 11 amino acids. The DNA of the CDR3 is TGTGCCAGTAGTGTCCGGAATGAGCAGTTCTTC. Its translation: CASSVRNEQFF.

This clone was counted once. The chain links TRBV2 to TRBJ1-2, with a possible D match to TRBD1 (5 bases). The CDR3 contains 13 residues. From germline, CDR1 is SNHLY and CDR2 FYNNEI. V was trimmed by 2 bases and J by 8 bases, leaving 12 bases between them. The CDR3 region is CASSERGEGGYTF. CDR3 bases: TGTGCCAGCAGTGAAAGAGGGGAGGGAGGCTACACCTTC.

This chain links TRBV11-2 with TRBJ2-1; no firm D call. This CDR3 has 13 residues. V lost 5 bases to trimming and J lost 9 bases, with 14 bases between them. Germline CDR1 is SGHAT and CDR2 is FQNNGV. The CDR3 spells CASSAVTTVEQFF. CDR3 sequence (DNA): TGTGCCAGCAGCGCCGTGACGACGGTTGAGCAGTTCTTC.

The chain employs TRBV6-1 and TRBJ1-3; D remains unclear. The V gene's germline CDR1 is MNHNS and CDR2 SASEGT. The V and J ends lost 6 bases and 0 bases respectively, with 6 bases between them. This CDR3 region has 13 residues. The CDR3 here is CASSGVSGNTIYF. CDR3 coding DNA: TGTGCCAGCAGCGGGGTCTCTGGAAACACCATATATTTT.

This chain joins TRBV19 and TRBJ1-2, with no clear D. V lost 5 bases to trimming and J lost 0 bases, with 7 bases between them. The CDR3 is 13 residues long. Per the germline V gene, CDR1 is LNHDA and CDR2 is SQIVND (reference sequence). CDR3 in DNA: TGTGCCAGTAGTGAACACGCTAACTATGGCTACACCTTC. It specifies CASSEHANYGYTF.

The V call is TRBV9, the J call TRBJ2-3; D remains unclear. CDR1 is SGDLS and CDR2 is YYNGEE in the germline V gene. The germline V and J ends were trimmed by 0 bases and 5 bases, with 10 bases remaining between them. The CDR3 consists of 14 residues. The CDR3 loop is CASSVGLTRDTQYF. As DNA, the CDR3 is TGTGCCAGCAGCGTAGGGTTGACCCGAGATACGCAGTATTTT.

The J gene is TRBJ2-7, the V gene TRBV6-5, with D perhaps matching TRBD1 (6 bases). CDR3 size: 14 residues. V was trimmed by 6 bases and J by 2 bases, leaving 14 bases between them. The germline V gene has CDR1 MNHEY and CDR2 SVGAGI. In DNA form, the CDR3 reads TGTGCCAGCAGCACTGACAGGAAACCCTACGAGCAGTACTTC. Amino acid sequence: CASSTDRKPYEQYF.

This chain joins TRBV5-6 and TRBJ1-4; TRBD1 matches 7 bases. Germline V gene data show CDR1 as SGHDT and CDR2 as YYEEEE. CDR3 length: 15 amino acids. The trim removed 4 bases at V and 5 bases at J, leaving 8 bases unmatched. CDR3 coding DNA: TGTGCCAGCAGCCTCCGACAGGGTAGGAATGAAAAACTGTTTTTT. Its translation: CASSLRQGRNEKLFF.

The chain couples TRBV25-1 to TRBJ2-5; 10 bases match TRBD2. Germline V CDR1 and CDR2: MGHDK, SYGVNS. CDR3 size: 16 residues. V lost 6 bases, J lost 1 base, and 8 bases stayed unmatched. CDR3 amino acids: CASRSTSGTFQETQYF. The DNA of the CDR3 is TGTGCCAGCAGGAGCACTAGCGGGACATTCCAAGAGACCCAGTACTTC.

The chain has TRBV27 and TRBJ2-1; D is possibly TRBD1 (6 bases). CDR3 length: 16 amino acids. Trimming pared 5 bases from V and 2 bases from J, leaving 16 bases between. Germline V gene sequence: CDR1 MNHEY, CDR2 SMNVEV (reference sequence). DNA for the CDR3: TGTGCCAGCAGTCTACCTCAGGGGAATGCCTACAATGAGCAGTTCTTC. This sequence encodes CASSLPQGNAYNEQFF.

J is TRBJ1-1 and V is TRBV10-3, with D possibly being TRBD1 (5 bases). The CDR3 contains 14 residues. Trimming left V 0 bases short and J 8 bases short, with 13 bases between. Looked up from germline, CDR1 is ENHRY and CDR2 is SYGVKD. The CDR3 reads CAISESIRDREAFF. DNA of the CDR3: TGTGCCATCAGTGAGTCGATCAGGGATAGGGAAGCTTTCTTT.